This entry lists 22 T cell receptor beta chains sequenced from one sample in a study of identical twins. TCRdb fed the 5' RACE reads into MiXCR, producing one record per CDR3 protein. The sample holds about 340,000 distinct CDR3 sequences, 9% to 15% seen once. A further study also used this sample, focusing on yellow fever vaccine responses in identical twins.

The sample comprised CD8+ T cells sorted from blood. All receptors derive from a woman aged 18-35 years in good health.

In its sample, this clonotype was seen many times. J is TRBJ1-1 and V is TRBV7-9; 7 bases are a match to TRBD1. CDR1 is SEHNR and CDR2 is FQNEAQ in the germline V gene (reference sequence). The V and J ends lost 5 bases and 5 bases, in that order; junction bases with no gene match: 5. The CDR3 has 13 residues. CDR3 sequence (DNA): TGTGCCAGCAGCCCTAGACAGGGAACTGAAGCTTTCTTT. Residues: CASSPRQGTEAFF.

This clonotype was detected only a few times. The CDR3, as DNA: TGCGCCAGCAGCCAAGAAAAGGTTGGGGGAACAGATACGCAGTATTTT. It encodes CASSQEKVGGTDTQYF. V gene TRBV4-1 combines with J gene TRBJ2-3; D possibly matches TRBD1 or TRBD2 (5 bases each). The V gene's germline CDR1 is MGHRA and CDR2 YSYEKL. This CDR3 spans 16 amino acids. Trimming cost V 0 bases and J 3 bases, with 13 bases left between them.

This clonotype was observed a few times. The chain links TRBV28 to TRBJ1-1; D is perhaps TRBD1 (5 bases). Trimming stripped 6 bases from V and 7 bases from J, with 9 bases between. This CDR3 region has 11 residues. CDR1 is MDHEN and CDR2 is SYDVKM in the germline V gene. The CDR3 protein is CASRGASEAFF. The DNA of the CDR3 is TGTGCCAGCAGAGGGGCCAGTGAAGCTTTCTTT. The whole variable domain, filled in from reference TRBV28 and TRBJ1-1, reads DVKVTQSSRYLVKRTGEKVFLECVQDMDHENMFWYRQDPGLGLRLIYFSYDVKMKEKGDIPEGYSVSREKKERFSLILESASTNQTSMYLCASRGASEAFFGQGTRLTVV.

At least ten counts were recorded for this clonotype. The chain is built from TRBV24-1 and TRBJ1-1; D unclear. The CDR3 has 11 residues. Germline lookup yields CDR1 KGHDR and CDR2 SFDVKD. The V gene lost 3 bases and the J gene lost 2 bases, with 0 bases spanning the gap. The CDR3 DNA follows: TGTGCCACCAGTGATAACACTGAAGCTTTCTTT. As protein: CATSDNTEAFF.

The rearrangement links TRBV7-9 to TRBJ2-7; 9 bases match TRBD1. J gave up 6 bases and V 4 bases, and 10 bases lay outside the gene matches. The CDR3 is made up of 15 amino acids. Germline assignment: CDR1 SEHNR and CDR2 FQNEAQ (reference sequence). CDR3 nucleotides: TGTGCCAGCAGCTCACCCTGGAGGGGACAGGGCGAGCAGTACTTC. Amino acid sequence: CASSSPWRGQGEQYF.

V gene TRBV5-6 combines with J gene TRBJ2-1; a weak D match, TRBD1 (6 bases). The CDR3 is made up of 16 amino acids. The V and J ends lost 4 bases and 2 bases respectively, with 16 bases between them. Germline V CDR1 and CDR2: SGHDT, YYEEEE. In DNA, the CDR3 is TGTGCCAGCAGCGAGGGGACAATGGGACCCTACAATGAGCAGTTCTTC. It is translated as CASSEGTMGPYNEQFF.

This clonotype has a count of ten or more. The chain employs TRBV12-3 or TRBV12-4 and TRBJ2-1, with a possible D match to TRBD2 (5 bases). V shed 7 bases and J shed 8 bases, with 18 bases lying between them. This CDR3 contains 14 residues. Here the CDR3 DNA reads TGTGCCAGCACCCACGAGGGCCTATACTATGAGCAGTTCTTC. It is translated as CASTHEGLYYEQFF.

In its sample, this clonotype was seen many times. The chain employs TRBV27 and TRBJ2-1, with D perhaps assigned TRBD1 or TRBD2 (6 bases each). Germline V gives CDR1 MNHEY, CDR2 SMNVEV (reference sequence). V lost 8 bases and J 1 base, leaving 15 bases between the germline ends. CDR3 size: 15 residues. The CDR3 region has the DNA TGTGCCAGCTATGGGGGGCAGGCGTCCTACAATGAGCAGTTCTTC. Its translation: CASYGGQASYNEQFF.

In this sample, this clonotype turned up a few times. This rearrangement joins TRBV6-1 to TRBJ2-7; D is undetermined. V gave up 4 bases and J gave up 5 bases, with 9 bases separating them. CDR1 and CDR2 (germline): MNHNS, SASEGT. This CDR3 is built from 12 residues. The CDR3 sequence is CASSADFDEQYV. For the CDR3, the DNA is TGTGCCAGCAGTGCCGACTTCGACGAGCAGTACGTC.

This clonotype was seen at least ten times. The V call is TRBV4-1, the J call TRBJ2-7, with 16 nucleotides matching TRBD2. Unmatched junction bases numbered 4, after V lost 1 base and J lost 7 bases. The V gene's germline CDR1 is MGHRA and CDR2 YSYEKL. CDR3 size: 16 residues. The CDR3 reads CASSQAGLAGGGEQYF. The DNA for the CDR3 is TGCGCCAGCAGCCAAGCGGGACTAGCGGGAGGGGGAGAGCAGTACTTC.

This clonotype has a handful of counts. The CDR3 DNA is TGTGCCAGCATCCGGTCTAGCGGATTCAATGAGCAGTTCTTC. It encodes CASIRSSGFNEQFF. The J gene is TRBJ2-1, the V gene TRBV7-8, with 7 bases identical to TRBD2. The ends lost 7 bases at V and 6 bases at J; junction bases unmatched: 9. Germline lookup yields CDR1 SGHVS and CDR2 FQNEAQ. This CDR3 spans 14 amino acids.

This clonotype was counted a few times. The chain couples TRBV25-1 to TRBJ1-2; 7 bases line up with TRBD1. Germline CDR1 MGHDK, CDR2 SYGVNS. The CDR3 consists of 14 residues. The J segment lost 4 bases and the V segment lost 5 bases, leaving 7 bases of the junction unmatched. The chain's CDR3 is CASSWDSGPYGYTF. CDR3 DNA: TGTGCCAGCAGTTGGGACAGCGGGCCCTATGGCTACACCTTC.

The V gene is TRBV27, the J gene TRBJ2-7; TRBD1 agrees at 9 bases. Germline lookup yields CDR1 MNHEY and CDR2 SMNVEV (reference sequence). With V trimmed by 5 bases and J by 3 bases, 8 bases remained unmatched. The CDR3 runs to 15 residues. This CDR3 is CASSPQGQGLYEQYF. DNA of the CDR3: TGTGCCAGCAGTCCACAGGGACAGGGTCTCTACGAGCAGTACTTC.

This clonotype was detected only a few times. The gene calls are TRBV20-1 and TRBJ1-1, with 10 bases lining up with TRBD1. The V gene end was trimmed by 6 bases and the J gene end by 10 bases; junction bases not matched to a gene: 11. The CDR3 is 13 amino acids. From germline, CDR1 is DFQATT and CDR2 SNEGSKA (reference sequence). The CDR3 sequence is CSAETGTGVRAFF. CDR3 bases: TGCAGTGCAGAGACCGGGACAGGGGTTAGAGCTTTCTTT.

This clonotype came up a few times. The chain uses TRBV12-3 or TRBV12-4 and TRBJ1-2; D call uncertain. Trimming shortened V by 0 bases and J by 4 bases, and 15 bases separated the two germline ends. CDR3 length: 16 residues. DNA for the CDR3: TGTGCCAGCAGTTTAGCTATGAATCCTACAACCTATGGCTACACCTTC. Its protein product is CASSLAMNPTTYGYTF.

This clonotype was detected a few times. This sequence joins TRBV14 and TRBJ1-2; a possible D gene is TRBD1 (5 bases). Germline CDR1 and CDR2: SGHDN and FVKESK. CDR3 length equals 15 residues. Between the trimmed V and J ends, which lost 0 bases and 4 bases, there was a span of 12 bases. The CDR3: CASSQDQQGIYGYTF. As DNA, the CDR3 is TGTGCCAGCAGCCAAGATCAGCAGGGAATCTATGGCTACACCTTC.

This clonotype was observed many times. CDR3 sequence: CASSLDPGTEAFF. As DNA, the CDR3 is TGTGCCAGCAGCTTAGATCCTGGCACCGAAGCTTTCTTT. V gene TRBV7-8 combines with J gene TRBJ1-1; D is unclear. The V gene's germline CDR1 is SGHVS and CDR2 FQNEAQ. V lost 1 base and J lost 8, with 11 bases in between. There are 13 residues in the CDR3.

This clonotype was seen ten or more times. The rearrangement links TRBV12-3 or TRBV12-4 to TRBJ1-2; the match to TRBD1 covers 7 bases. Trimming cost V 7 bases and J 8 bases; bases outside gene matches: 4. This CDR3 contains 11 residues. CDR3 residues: CASKTGSGYTF. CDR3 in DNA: TGTGCCAGCAAGACAGGGTCGGGCTACACCTTC.

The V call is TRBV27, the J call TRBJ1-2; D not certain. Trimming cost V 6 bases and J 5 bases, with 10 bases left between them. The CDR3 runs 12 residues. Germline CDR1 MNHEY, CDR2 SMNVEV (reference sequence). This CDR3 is CASRAGWYGYTF. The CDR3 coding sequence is TGTGCCAGCAGAGCCGGTTGGTATGGCTACACCTTC.

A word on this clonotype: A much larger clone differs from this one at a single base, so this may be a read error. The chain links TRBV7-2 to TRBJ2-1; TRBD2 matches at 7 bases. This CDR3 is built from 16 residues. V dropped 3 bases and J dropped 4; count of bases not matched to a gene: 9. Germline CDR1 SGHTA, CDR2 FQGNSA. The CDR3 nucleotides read TGTGCCAGCAGCTTTAGGAGCGGGGTTGGGTACAATGAGCAGTTCTTC. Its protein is CASSFRSGVGYNEQFF. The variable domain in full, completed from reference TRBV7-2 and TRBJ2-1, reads GAGVSQSPSNKVTEKGKDVELRCDPISGHTALYWYRQSLGQGLEFLIYFQGNSAPDKSGLPSDRFSAERTGGSVSTLTIQRTQQEDSAVYLCASSFRSGVGYNEQFFGPGTRLTVL.

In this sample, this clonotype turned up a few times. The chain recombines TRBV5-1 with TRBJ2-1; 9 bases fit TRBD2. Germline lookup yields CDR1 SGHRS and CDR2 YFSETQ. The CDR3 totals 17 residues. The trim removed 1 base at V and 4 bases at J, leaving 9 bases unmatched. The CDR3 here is CASSLRLAGDPYNEQFF. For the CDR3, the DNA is TGCGCCAGCAGCTTGCGGTTAGCGGGGGACCCATACAATGAGCAGTTCTTC.

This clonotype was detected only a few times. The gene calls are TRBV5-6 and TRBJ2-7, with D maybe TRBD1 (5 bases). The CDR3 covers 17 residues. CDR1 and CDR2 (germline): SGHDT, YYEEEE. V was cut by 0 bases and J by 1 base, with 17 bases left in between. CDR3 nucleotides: TGTGCCAGCAGCTTGGTACCTCTGGACACCAGATCCTACGAGCAGTACTTC. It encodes CASSLVPLDTRSYEQYF.